This T cell receptor beta chain was recovered during a study of cytomegalovirus exposure and HLA in healthy donors. The PCR used 60 Vbeta and 13 Jbeta primers. Profiled with immunoSEQ multiplex PCR; TCRdb holds only in-frame clones, not every one. This table holds roughly 110,000 clones, less than 85% found once. Sequencing used PBMCs. The receptor was derived from a woman aged 40 to 55 in good health and CMV-seropositive.

The DNA for the CDR3 is TGTGCCAGCACCGGGTACACTGAAGCTTTCTTT. Amino acid sequence: CASTGYTEAFF. The V and J genes are TRBV2 and TRBJ1-1; D unclear. The CDR3 sequence is 11 residues long. Deletions cut 7 bases from V and 3 bases from J, with 6 bases between. Germline CDR1 SNHLY, CDR2 FYNNEI.